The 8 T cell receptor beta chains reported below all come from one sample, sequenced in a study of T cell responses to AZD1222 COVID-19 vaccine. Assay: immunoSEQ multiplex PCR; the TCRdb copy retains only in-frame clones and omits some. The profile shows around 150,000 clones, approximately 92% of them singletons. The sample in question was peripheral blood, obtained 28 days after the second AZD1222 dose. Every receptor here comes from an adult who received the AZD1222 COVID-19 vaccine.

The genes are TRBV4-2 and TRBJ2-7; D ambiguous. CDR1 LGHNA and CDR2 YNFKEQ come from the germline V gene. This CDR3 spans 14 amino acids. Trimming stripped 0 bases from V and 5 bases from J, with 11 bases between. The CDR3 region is CASSQDLRRDEQYF. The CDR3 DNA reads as TGTGCCAGCAGCCAAGACTTGCGACGCGACGAGCAGTACTTC.

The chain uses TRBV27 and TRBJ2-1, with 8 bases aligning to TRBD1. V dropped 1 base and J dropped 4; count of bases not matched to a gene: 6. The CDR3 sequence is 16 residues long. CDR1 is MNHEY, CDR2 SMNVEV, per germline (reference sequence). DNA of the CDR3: TGTGCCAGCAGTTTATACGGACAGGGCGGGTACAATGAGCAGTTCTTC. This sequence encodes CASSLYGQGGYNEQFF.

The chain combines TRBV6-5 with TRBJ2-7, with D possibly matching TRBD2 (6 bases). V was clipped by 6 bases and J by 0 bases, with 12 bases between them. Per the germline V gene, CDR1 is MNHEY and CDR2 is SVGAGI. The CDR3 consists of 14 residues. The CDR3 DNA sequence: TGTGCCAGCAGCGGGACTTTCAACTCCTACGAGCAGTACTTC. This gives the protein CASSGTFNSYEQYF.

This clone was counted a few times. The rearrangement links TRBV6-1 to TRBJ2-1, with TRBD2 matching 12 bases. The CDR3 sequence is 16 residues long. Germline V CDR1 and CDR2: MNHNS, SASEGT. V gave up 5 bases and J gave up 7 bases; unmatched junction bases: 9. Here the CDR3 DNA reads TGTGCCAGCAGTCAAGAACTAGCGGGGGGCGGGAATGAGCAGTTCTTC. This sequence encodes CASSQELAGGGNEQFF.

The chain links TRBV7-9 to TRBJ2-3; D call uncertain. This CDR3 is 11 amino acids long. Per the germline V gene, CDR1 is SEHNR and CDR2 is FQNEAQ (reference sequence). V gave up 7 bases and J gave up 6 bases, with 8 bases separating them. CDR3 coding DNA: TGTGCCAGCAAACGGTTTGATACGCAGTATTTT. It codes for CASKRFDTQYF.

The CDR3 is CASQRQNYGYTF. CDR3 in DNA: TGTGCCAGCCAAAGGCAGAACTATGGCTACACCTTC. The J gene is TRBJ1-2, the V gene TRBV7-9; D unresolved. Trimming pared 8 bases from V and 2 bases from J, leaving 9 bases between. Germline V gene sequence: CDR1 SEHNR, CDR2 FQNEAQ (reference sequence). The CDR3 covers 12 residues.

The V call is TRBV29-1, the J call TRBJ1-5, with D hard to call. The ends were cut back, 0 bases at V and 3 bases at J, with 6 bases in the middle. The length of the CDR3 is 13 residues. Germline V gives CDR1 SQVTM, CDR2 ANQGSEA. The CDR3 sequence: CSVEDGVNQPQHF. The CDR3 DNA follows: TGCAGCGTTGAAGATGGGGTCAATCAGCCCCAGCATTTT.

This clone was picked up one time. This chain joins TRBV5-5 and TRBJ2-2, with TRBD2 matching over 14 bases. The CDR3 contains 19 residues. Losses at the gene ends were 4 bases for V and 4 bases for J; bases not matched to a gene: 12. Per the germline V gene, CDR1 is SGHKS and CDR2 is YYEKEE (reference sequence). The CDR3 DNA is TGTGCCAGCAGCCCCGGACTAGCGGGAGGCACCTCTGGCACCGGGGAGCTGTTTTTT. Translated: CASSPGLAGGTSGTGELFF.